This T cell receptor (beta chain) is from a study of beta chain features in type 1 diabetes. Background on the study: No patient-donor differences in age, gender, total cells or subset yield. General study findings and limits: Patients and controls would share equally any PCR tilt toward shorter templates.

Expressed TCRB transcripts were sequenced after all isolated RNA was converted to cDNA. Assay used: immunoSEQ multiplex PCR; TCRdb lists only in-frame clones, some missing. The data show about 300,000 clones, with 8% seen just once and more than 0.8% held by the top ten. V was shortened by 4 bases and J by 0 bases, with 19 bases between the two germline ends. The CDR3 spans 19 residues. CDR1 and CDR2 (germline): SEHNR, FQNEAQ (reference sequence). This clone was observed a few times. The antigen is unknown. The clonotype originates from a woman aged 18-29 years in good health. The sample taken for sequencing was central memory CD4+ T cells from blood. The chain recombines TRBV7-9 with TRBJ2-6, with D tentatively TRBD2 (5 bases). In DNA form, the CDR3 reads TGTGCCAGCAGCTCGACCCCCCTTCCGGACTCCTCTGGGGCCAACGTCCTGACTTTC. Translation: CASSSTPLPDSSGANVLTF. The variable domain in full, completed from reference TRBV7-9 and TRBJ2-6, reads DTGVSQNPRHKITKRGQNVTFRCDPISEHNRLYWYRQTLGQGPEFLTYFQNEAQLEKSRLLSDRFSAERPKGSFSTLEIQRTEQGDSAMYLCASSSTPLPDSSGANVLTFGAGSRLTVL.